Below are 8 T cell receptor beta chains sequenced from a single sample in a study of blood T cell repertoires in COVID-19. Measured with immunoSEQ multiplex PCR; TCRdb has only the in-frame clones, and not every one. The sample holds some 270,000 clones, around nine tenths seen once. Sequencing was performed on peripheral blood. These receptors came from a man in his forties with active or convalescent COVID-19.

CDR3 sequence reads: CASSMLGQGVGNQPQHF. CDR3 DNA sequence: TGTGCCAGTAGTATGTTAGGACAGGGAGTAGGCAATCAGCCCCAGCATTTT. The rearrangement links TRBV19 to TRBJ1-5, with 8 bases that match TRBD1. The CDR3 has 17 residues. Germline V gene lookup returns CDR1 LNHDA and CDR2 SQIVND (reference sequence). With V trimmed by 3 bases and J by 2 bases, 9 bases remained unmatched.

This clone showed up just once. The CDR3 loop is CASSRIDSLDRYTF. CDR3 nucleotide sequence: TGTGCCAGCAGCCGAATTGACAGTCTTGATCGCTACACCTTC. The J gene is TRBJ1-2, the V gene TRBV3-1 (or the pseudogene TRBV3-2), with D tentatively TRBD1 (5 bases). This CDR3 region has 14 residues. V was clipped by 4 bases and J by 9 bases, with 18 bases between them. Germline CDR1 reads LGHDT; CDR2 reads YNNKEL (reference sequence).

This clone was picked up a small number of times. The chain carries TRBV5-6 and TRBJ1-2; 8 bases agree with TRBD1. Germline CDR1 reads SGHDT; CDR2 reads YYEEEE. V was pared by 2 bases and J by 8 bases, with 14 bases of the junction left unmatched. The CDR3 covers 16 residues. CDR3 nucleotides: TGTGCCAGCAGCTTCCCACAGCCAGGGGGCAAGGAGGGCTACACCTTC. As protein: CASSFPQPGGKEGYTF.

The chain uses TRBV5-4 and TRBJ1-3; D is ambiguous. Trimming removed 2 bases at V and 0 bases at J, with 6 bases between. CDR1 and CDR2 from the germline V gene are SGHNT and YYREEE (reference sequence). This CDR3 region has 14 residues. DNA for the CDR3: TGTGCCAGCAGCTTCAAGAGCTCTGGAAACACCATATATTTT. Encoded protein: CASSFKSSGNTIYF.

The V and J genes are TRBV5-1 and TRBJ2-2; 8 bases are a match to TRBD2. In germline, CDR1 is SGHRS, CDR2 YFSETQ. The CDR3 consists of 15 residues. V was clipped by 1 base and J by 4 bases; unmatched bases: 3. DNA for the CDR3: TGCGCCAGCAGCTTGAGTACTAGCGGCACCGGGGAGCTGTTTTTT. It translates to CASSLSTSGTGELFF.

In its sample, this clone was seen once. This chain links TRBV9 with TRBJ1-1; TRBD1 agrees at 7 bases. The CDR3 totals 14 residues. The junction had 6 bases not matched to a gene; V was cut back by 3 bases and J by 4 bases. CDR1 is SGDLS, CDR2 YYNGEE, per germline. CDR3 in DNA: TGTGCCAGCAGCGCCCGACAGGGCGGCACTGAAGCTTTCTTT. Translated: CASSARQGGTEAFF.

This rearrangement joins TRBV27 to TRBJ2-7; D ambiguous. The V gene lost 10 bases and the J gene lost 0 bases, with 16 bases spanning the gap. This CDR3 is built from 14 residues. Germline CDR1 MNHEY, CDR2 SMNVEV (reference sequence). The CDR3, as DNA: TGTGCCACCCAGACTGGAATGAGCTCCTACGAGCAGTACTTC. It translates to CATQTGMSSYEQYF.

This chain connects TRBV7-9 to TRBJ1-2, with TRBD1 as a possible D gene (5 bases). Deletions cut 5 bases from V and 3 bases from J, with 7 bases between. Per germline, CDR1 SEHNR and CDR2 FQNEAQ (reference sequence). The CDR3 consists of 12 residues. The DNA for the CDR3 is TGTGCCAGCAGCCCCAGGGACTATGGCTACACCTTC. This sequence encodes CASSPRDYGYTF.